This TCR beta chain appears in the sequencing data of a study of T cells expressing NK-cell markers. Following a re-call of the 5' RACE reads, TCRdb has one entry per CDR3 protein and lacks DNA. Its table lists 300,000 to 500,000 distinct CDR3 sequences. Germline V lookup: CDR1 SGHKS, CDR2 YYEKEE (reference sequence). This CDR3 region has 16 residues. Comment on this clonotype: The antigen remains undetermined.

Study-level points and caveats: The CD3+CD56-NKG2C+ fraction of several donors was also led by these clonotypes.

The V and J genes are TRBV5-5 and TRBJ2-1; without DNA, the TCRdb call of TRBD2 cannot be checked. Specimen: blood T cells: a sorted CD56 or NKG2C T cell subset, CD4+ or CD8+ T cells, or bulk PBMC T cells (not recorded which). This sequence was found in a woman aged 45-59 years in good health. The CDR3: CASRRLRDTLGNEQFF.